The clone carrying this TCR beta chain has ten or more counts. The CDR3 is made up of 13 amino acids. Germline V gene lookup returns CDR1 SNHLY and CDR2 FYNNEI. The V end lost 6 bases, the J end lost 0 bases, and 8 bases lay between the germline ends. The source of the sample is a study of T cells after yellow fever vaccination. From the 5' RACE reads, TCRdb called clonotypes with MiXCR, one entry per CDR3 protein. The sample includes under 250,000 distinct CDR3 sequences, roughly 3% seen only once; the top ten take about 3%. This TCR came from a man younger than 35 who received the YFV17D yellow fever vaccine. The sequenced sample was CD4+ T cells sorted from PBMCs, obtained 10 days after the yellow fever booster vaccination. This chain uses TRBV2 with TRBJ1-1, with D hard to call. The CDR3 here is CASRTSMNTEAFF. The CDR3 nucleotides are TGTGCCAGCAGAACCTCTATGAACACTGAAGCTTTCTTT.